A single TCR beta chain is shown here with its context. This clone was seen a single time. The antigen this receptor binds is unknown. A junction end diverges from the germline sequence, so it may reflect a read error. In total, roughly 670 healthy bone marrow donors made up the cohort. Cohort members were all nominally healthy when sampled, although unrecorded immune exposures were likely present. The donor tested CMV seropositive and was one of the 289 seropositive cohort members. Every donor gave a peripheral blood sample, and the peripheral blood mononuclear cells from that sample were used for TCR beta sequencing. The Qiagen DNeasy Blood Extraction Kit was used to extract genomic DNA from the blood cell samples. This entry is derived from a study of cytomegalovirus exposure and HLA in healthy donors (dated by TCRdb to 2017 to 2019). For the study in its entirety: An earlier analysis of several hundred of the donors reported 276 Gb of sequence data and some 110 million unique TCR beta sequences obtained from about 180 million T cells. Roughly 310 gigabases of sequencing data and around 87 million unique TCR sequences were included in an early release covering under 650 HLA-typed donors. The genetic ancestry cluster associated with self-reported Caucasian donors included 65% to 90% of the approximately 430 genotyped donors. The aim of the study was to test whether cataloging public T cell receptors could identify signatures of past pathogen exposure. The study profiled the T cell repertoires of some 610 subjects by immunosequencing and related them to cytomegalovirus serostatus. A separate validation cohort of roughly 130 different subjects was used in addition to the 666-subject first cohort. To predict cytomegalovirus infection status, the study brought together high-throughput TCR immunosequencing, statistical association of individual TCRs with disease status, and machine learning. A later analysis re-examined previously published TCR beta repertoires from more than 650 donors and added high-resolution HLA genotyping to investigate patterns of TCR occurrence. The later analysis used no new phenotypic data to find candidate immune exposures, relying instead on TCR beta sequences and their occurrence across donors. In an earlier analysis of around 540 of the donors, high-throughput TCR beta sequencing was used to judge whether each TCR beta V gene segment behaved as functional or pseudogenic. Donor age, sex, ethnicity and CMV serostatus were compiled alongside the repertoire data. In a later genetic analysis, genome-wide SNP genotypes for about 60% of the 666 donors were used, and that subset was treated as a discovery cohort. All discovery cohort repertoires had been generated using a single sequencing platform. HLA typing included class I and class II loci at four-digit resolution. The number of donors typed differed by locus, with about 629-630 for A, B, C, DRB1 and DQB1, 522 for DQA1, 606 for DPA1, and 400 to 490 for DPB1. Four to six DR-DQ haplotypes were handled as single units for association and clustering, since linkage in the cohort was strong. Across some 400 genotyped donors of the cohort, an average of about 240,000 unique TCR beta nucleotide sequences per donor were sequenced, and around 20% of those sequences were non-productive.

Receptors were amplified or captured by the immunoSEQ multiplex PCR assay. A mixture of 60 forward primers for TCR Vbeta segments and 13 reverse primers for TCR Jbeta segments was used in the multiplex PCR. Amplification of the CDR3 region of rearranged TCR beta genes was performed with a multiplex PCR assay on genomic DNA. The amplified TCR beta libraries were sequenced on the Illumina HiSeq System as 87-base-pair reads. On the study's bioinformatics: Across the 640 or so repertoires, a later analysis counted 80 million or so unique TCR beta chains, around 10 million of which were shared by at least two donors. To remove PCR and sequencing errors, raw reads were error-corrected and collapsed into unique sequences using a nearest-neighbor algorithm that merged closely related sequences. To assign V, D and J gene segments, CDR3 sequences were aligned to IMGT reference sequences. Each retained sequence needed at least a six-nucleotide match to both a V gene segment and a J gene segment. Rearrangements were classified as productive when the CDR3 lacked stop codons and remained in frame with V and J, and all other rearrangements were classified as non-productive. CDR3 was defined by IMGT convention, running from the second conserved V-encoded cysteine to the conserved J-encoded phenylalanine. In an earlier analysis of 550 to 650 of the donors, sequences lacking an unambiguous match to a single V gene segment were excluded. An earlier analysis of 587 of the donors called V segments functional above 56.7% productive rearrangements and segregating when the between-donor standard deviation exceeded 5%. A statistical classification framework was developed to diagnose cytomegalovirus status using the catalog of TCR beta chain sequences. V and J gene assignment, in a later analysis, came from comparing TCR nucleotide sequences with IMGT/GENE-DB human TR gene sequences. A later analysis assigned CDR3 sequences and most-parsimonious VDJ recombination scenarios with the TCRdist pipeline. In a later analysis, every TCR beta chain was defined by the combination of its CDR3 amino acid sequence and its V-gene family, and reads without a unique V-gene family were dropped. As a way to deal with suspected cross-contamination and a sequencing artifact, a later analysis dropped approximately 570 nucleotide sequences that were highly shared and had low generation probability. In a later analysis, a clonal expansion index for each public chain was calculated from normalized within-repertoire ranks of inferred template counts. In a later analysis, generation probabilities were computed with a VDJ recombination model fitted to out-of-frame rearrangements, and the resulting probabilities were checked against IGoR. In a later analysis, hypergeometric tests were used to score TCR-TCR, TCR-HLA and TCR-CMV co-occurrence, with a repertoire-size bias correction applied to TCR pairs. A later analysis estimated false discovery rates by permuting HLA or CMV assignments 20 times. In a later analysis, co-occurring TCRs were grouped with DBSCAN, and TCRdist sequence similarity was added when clustering was performed within HLA-allele-positive subsets. Repertoires with fewer than 30,000 or more than 120,000 public chains were left out of co-occurrence clustering, as were a handful of repertoires with anomalous nucleotide sharing. The clones in this table, taken by TCRdb from immuneACCESS, are in-frame only. Not every clone is retained; where verified, under half of the shortfall comes from an unresolved V gene, and the cause of the rest is unknown. That table supplies the V and J calls and clone size; D and trimming were determined from the DNA. Across this sample there are approximately 200,000 clones, with roughly 85% seen only once. 3.5% to 5% of the sample is held by the ten biggest clonotypes.

Results and caveats for the whole study, not just this receptor: Compared with the 666-donor mean, donors in an Asian-associated ancestry cluster had fewer N-insertions in productive TCRs, according to a later genetic analysis. In a later analysis, HLA-associated TCR beta chains were found to be more clonally expanded and to have lower generation probabilities than equally common non-associated chains. CMV serostatus was the only immune exposure information available for the cohort. When HLA alleles, especially DR and DQ, strongly co-occurred, TCR associations were difficult to assign to individual alleles. Roughly uniform sequencing depth across donors was assumed in presence/absence analyses, although this assumption may not hold. A later analysis associated roughly 17,000 TCR beta sequences with specific HLA alleles at a false discovery rate of 0.05. In the study, about 150 TCR beta chains were listed as associated with cytomegalovirus. Broadly in line with IMGT annotations, most TCR beta V segments showed up in productive rearrangements about 87% or about 30% of the time in an earlier analysis of about 500 of the donors. In both the original and validation cohorts, the classifier was reported to diagnose cytomegalovirus status with high specificity and sensitivity. Because HLA typing was unavailable for some donors at each locus, only the typed subset was used in association tests. This cohort had only TCR beta chains sequenced, and the lack of alpha or paired-chain data limited which features could be detected. In a later analysis, several top co-occurrence clusters were reported to appear linked to parvovirus B19, influenza, CMV and Epstein-Barr virus. Most TCR sequences were seen in very few donors, while some public TCRs were found in many individuals. Because counts were too low, roughly 17 rarely observed V segments, including chromosome 9 orphons, were left out of the earlier analysis of 587 of the donors. The sequencing pipeline was judged likely to have produced a cluster of highly shared sequence variants as a technical artifact. Correlated functional status among segregating V segments might reflect linkage disequilibrium, but an unknown experimental factor could not be ruled out. Three of the identified cytomegalovirus-associated TCR beta chains were confirmed in vitro to be specific for cytomegalovirus antigens. V-gene and J-gene trimming of TCR beta chains was associated with a missense DCLRE1C variant in a later genetic analysis, and the association was replicated in an independent cohort. Most CMV-associated TCR beta chains appeared to be HLA-restricted in a later analysis, and the HLA associations seemed to be driven largely by CMV exposure. The authors suggested that the approach could potentially be extended to other disease states and immunological phenotypes. According to a later analysis, TCR association rates differed among HLA loci, with DRB1 alleles showing the most associated TCRs and HLA-C alleles showing the fewest. A further reported finding was that TCR beta sequences accurately predicted the HLA-A and HLA-B alleles for most subjects in the first cohort.

The clonotype comes from a woman under 40 in good health and CMV-seropositive. Source material: PBMCs.

In nucleotide form, the sequence is TGTGCCAGCAGCCTTACAGGGTCCTCCGAGCAGTACTTC. This codes for CASSLTGSSEQYF. The chain uses TRBV6-5 and TRBJ2-7, with TRBD1 as a weak D call on 6 bases. CDR1 is given as MNHEY and CDR2 as SVGAGI, both from the germline V gene. The CDR3, cysteine through phenylalanine, is 13 amino acids long. Just CDR3 DNA is preserved here, 39 bases in frame from base 1.